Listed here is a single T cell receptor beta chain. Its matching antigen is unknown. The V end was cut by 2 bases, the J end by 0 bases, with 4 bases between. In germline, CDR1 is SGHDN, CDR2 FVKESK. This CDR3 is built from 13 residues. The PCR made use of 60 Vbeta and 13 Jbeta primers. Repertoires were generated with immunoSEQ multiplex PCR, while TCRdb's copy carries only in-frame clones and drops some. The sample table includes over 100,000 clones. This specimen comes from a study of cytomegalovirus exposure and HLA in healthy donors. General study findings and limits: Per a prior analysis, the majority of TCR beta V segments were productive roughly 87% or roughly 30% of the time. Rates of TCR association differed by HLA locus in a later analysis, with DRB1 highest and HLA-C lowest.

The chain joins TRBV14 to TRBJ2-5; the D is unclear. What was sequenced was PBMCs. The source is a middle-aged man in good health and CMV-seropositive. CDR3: CASSQSYQETQYF. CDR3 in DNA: TGTGCCAGCAGCCAATCGTACCAAGAGACCCAGTACTTC. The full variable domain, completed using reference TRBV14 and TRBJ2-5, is EAGVTQFPSHSVIEKGQTVTLRCDPISGHDNLYWYRRVMGKEIKFLLHFVKESKQDESGMPNNRFLAERTGGTYSTLKVQPAELEDSGVYFCASSQSYQETQYFGPGTRLLVL.